These 2 T cell receptor beta chains originate from one sample sequenced in a study of human T cells and chemical hapten exposure. As for time point: patch test 2, 6 weeks after DPC sensitization. Documented treatment: therapeutic diphenylcyclopropenone sensitization with weekly scalp DPC. MiXCR was run by TCRdb on the RACE reads, yielding one entry per CDR3 protein. The table includes fewer than 100,000 distinct CDR3 sequences, roughly 11% detected once. Source: whole blood, taken in connection with sensitization to the hapten diphenylcyclopropenone (DPC). The receptors here all came from a man between 18 and 29 years old with alopecia areata. Some clones in this sample may be carry-over from other donors' samples.

This clonotype was recorded many times. The chain couples TRBV5-1 to TRBJ1-6, with D possibly TRBD1 on 5 matching bases. Germline CDR1 reads SGHRS; CDR2 reads YFSETQ. This CDR3 region has 16 residues. Trimming pared 0 bases from V and 7 bases from J, leaving 14 bases between. The CDR3 DNA sequence: TGCGCCAGCAGCTTGGTAGCCGGGACGGTGAATTCACCCCTCCACTTT. It encodes CASSLVAGTVNSPLHF.

This clonotype appeared a few times. The chain carries TRBV11-2 and TRBJ1-1; D unclear. The CDR3 runs to 17 residues. The V and J ends lost 2 bases and 1 base respectively, with 17 bases between them. Per germline, CDR1 SGHAT and CDR2 FQNNGV. The CDR3 bases are TGTGCCAGCAGCTTATCCTTGGGAATCACGAGGAACACTGAAGCTTTCTTT. Translation: CASSLSLGITRNTEAFF.